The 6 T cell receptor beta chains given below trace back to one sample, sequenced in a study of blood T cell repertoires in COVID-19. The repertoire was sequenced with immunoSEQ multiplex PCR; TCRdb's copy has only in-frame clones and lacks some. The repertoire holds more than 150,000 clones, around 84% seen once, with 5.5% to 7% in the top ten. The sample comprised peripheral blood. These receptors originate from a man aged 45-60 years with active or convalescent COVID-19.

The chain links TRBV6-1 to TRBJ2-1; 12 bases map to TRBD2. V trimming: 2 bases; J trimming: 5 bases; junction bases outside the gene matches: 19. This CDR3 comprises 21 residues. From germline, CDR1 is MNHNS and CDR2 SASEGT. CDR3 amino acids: CASSELLSGIPTSGSNNEQFF. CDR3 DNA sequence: TGTGCCAGCAGTGAACTACTATCAGGCATACCGACTAGCGGGAGTAACAATGAGCAGTTCTTC.

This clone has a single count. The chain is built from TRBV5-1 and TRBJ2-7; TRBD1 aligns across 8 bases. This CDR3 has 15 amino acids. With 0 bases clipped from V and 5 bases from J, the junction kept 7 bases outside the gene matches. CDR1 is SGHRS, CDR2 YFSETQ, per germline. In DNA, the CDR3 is TGCGCCAGCAGCTTGGCCACGACAGGGGTTCACGAGCAGTACTTC. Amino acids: CASSLATTGVHEQYF.

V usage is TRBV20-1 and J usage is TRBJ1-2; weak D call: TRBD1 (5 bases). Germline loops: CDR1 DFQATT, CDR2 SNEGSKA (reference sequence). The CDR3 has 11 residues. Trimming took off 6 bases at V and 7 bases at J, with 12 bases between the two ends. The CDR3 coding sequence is TGCAGTGCGCGGAGCGGGGGTGGCTACACCTTC. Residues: CSARSGGGYTF.

The CDR3: CATRAGGGGEDTQYF. In DNA form, the CDR3 reads TGTGCCACCAGGGCGGGAGGAGGGGGGGAGGATACGCAGTATTTT. This chain uses TRBV24-1 with TRBJ2-3; 8 bases agree with TRBD2. CDR3 length: 15 residues. J gave up 6 bases and V 7 bases, and 11 bases lay outside the gene matches. Germline CDR1 and CDR2: KGHDR and SFDVKD.

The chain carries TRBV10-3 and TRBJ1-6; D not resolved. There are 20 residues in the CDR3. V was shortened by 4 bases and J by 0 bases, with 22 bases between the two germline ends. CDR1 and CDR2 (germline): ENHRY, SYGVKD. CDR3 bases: TGTGCCATCAGTGCCCGCAGAGATGGAGGCCGTAGCTCCTATAATTCACCCCTCCACTTT. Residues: CAISARRDGGRSSYNSPLHF.

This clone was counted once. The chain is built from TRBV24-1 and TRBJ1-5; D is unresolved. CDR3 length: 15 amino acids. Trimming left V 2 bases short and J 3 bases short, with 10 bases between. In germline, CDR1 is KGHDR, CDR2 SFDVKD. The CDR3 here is CATSDSSSSNQPQHF. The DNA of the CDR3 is TGTGCCACCAGTGATTCCTCGTCTTCCAATCAGCCCCAGCATTTT.